Listed below are T cell receptor beta chains from one sample, sequenced in a study of T cells in Graves' hyperthyroidism and ophthalmopathy. TCRdb reprocessed the multiplex PCR reads via MiXCR and lists one record per CDR3 protein. The repertoire holds about 300,000 distinct CDR3 sequences, roughly 19% seen once, with roughly 40% in the top ten. Sample: blood. All receptors come from a man aged 50-59 years with Graves' ophthalmopathy. Both conserved end residues are part of each CDR3. Each record gives: clone size, J gene, D gene, V gene, CDR3 DNA, CDR3 protein. A D gene is named only where the DNA matches it firmly. Rows give clone size only sometimes, using once, few, many, or a class for an expanded clone.

clone size: many; J gene: TRBJ2-1; D gene: TRBD2; V gene: TRBV12-3/TRBV12-4; CDR3 DNA: TGTGCCAGCAGTTTAGCCACACTAGCGGGAGGGCCCAATGAGCAGTTCTTC; CDR3 protein: CASSLATLAGGPNEQFF
clone size: few; J gene: TRBJ2-1; D gene: TRBD1; V gene: TRBV6-2/TRBV6-3; CDR3 DNA: TGTGCCAGCAGATTACTAGATTACAGGGGGAATGAGCAGTTCTTC; CDR3 protein: CASRLLDYRGNEQFF
clone size: -; J gene: TRBJ2-2; D gene: -; V gene: TRBV29-1; CDR3 DNA: TGCAGCGTAAGACAGCTCATCACCGGGGAGCTGTTTTTT; CDR3 protein: CSVRQLITGELFF
clone size: -; J gene: TRBJ2-1; D gene: -; V gene: TRBV5-1; CDR3 DNA: TGCGCCAGCAGCTTGGTAGCAGGGGAAATCTACAATGAGCAGTTCTTC; CDR3 protein: CASSLVAGEIYNEQFF
clone size: -; J gene: TRBJ2-2; D gene: -; V gene: TRBV10-2; CDR3 DNA: TGCGCCAGCAGTGAGGGTGTCTTCCCCGGAGGGGAGCTGTTTTTT; CDR3 protein: CASSEGVFPGGELFF
clone size: many; J gene: TRBJ2-7; D gene: -; V gene: TRBV2; CDR3 DNA: TGTGCCAGCGGTTCAAGCTCCTACGAGCAGTACTTC; CDR3 protein: CASGSSSYEQYF
clone size: few; J gene: TRBJ1-2; D gene: -; V gene: TRBV5-6; CDR3 DNA: TGTGCCAGCAGCTTGACTGTTCAGGGTAGCTATGGCTACACCTTC; CDR3 protein: CASSLTVQGSYGYTF
clone size: -; J gene: TRBJ1-1; D gene: -; V gene: TRBV10-3; CDR3 DNA: TGTGCCATCAGTGACCTTGGGGAAGCTTTCTTT; CDR3 protein: CAISDLGEAFF
clone size: many; J gene: TRBJ2-1; D gene: -; V gene: TRBV11-2; CDR3 DNA: TGTGCCAGCACTCTAACCCGCGGGCCCCAAAATGAGCAGTTCTTC; CDR3 protein: CASTLTRGPQNEQFF
clone size: many; J gene: TRBJ2-2; D gene: -; V gene: TRBV20-1; CDR3 DNA: TGCAGTGCTAGAAACTCGGGGAACGGGGAGCTGTTTTTT; CDR3 protein: CSARNSGNGELFF
clone size: many; J gene: TRBJ1-1; D gene: TRBD1; V gene: TRBV6-1; CDR3 DNA: TGTGCCAGCAGTTTTTCCGGACAGGGAGAAGCTTTCTTT; CDR3 protein: CASSFSGQGEAFF
clone size: -; J gene: TRBJ2-5; D gene: TRBD2; V gene: TRBV12-3/TRBV12-4; CDR3 DNA: TGTGCCAGCAGCCCCTCCGGGACTAGAGGAGAGACCCAGTACTTC; CDR3 protein: CASSPSGTRGETQYF
clone size: -; J gene: TRBJ1-1; D gene: -; V gene: TRBV10-3; CDR3 DNA: TGTGCCATCAGTTCCCCACCGAACACTGAAGCTTTCTTT; CDR3 protein: CAISSPPNTEAFF
clone size: -; J gene: TRBJ1-4; D gene: TRBD1; V gene: TRBV5-1; CDR3 DNA: TGCGCCAGCAGCTTGGCCCCAGGGGGAAAGGGTGAAAAACTGTTTTTT; CDR3 protein: CASSLAPGGKGEKLFF
clone size: many; J gene: TRBJ1-2; D gene: -; V gene: TRBV20-1; CDR3 DNA: TGCAGTGCTACGGCGGGGGCTAACTATGGCTACACCTTC; CDR3 protein: CSATAGANYGYTF
clone size: -; J gene: TRBJ2-2; D gene: -; V gene: TRBV15; CDR3 DNA: TGTGCCACCAGCAGGGGGGCCGGCGGGGAGCTGTTTTTT; CDR3 protein: CATSRGAGGELFF
clone size: many; J gene: TRBJ1-5; D gene: -; V gene: TRBV6-1; CDR3 DNA: TGTGCCAGCAGTTCGATTGGACGGAATAGCAATCAGCCCCAGCATTTT; CDR3 protein: CASSSIGRNSNQPQHF
clone size: many; J gene: TRBJ2-7; D gene: TRBD1; V gene: TRBV3-1; CDR3 DNA: TGTGCCAGCAGCCTAAGGACAGGCGAGCAGTACTTC; CDR3 protein: CASSLRTGEQYF
clone size: -; J gene: TRBJ2-3; D gene: TRBD1; V gene: TRBV5-1; CDR3 DNA: TGCGCCAGCAGCTCACAGGGGGTAAGGCAGACAGATACGCAGTATTTT; CDR3 protein: CASSSQGVRQTDTQYF
clone size: -; J gene: TRBJ1-1; D gene: -; V gene: TRBV19; CDR3 DNA: TGTGCCAGTAGTATGCGGCCGAACACTGAAGCTTTCTTT; CDR3 protein: CASSMRPNTEAFF
clone size: -; J gene: TRBJ2-5; D gene: -; V gene: TRBV5-1; CDR3 DNA: TGCGCCAGCAGCTCAGGACGGCCGGTTCGGTACTTC; CDR3 protein: CASSSGRPVRYF
clone size: many; J gene: TRBJ2-1; D gene: TRBD1; V gene: TRBV7-2; CDR3 DNA: TGTGCCAGCAGCTTAGAGGACAGGGGCCAGCAGTTCTTC; CDR3 protein: CASSLEDRGQQFF
clone size: -; J gene: TRBJ2-5; D gene: -; V gene: TRBV28; CDR3 DNA: TGTGCCAGCCGGGGGACCCAGTACTTC; CDR3 protein: CASRGTQYF